This TCR beta chain was captured by sequencing in a study of blood T cell repertoires in COVID-19. Looking at the study overall: Donors in the United States, Italy and Spain gave samples during acute or convalescent COVID-19.

The protocol was immunoSEQ multiplex PCR, while the TCRdb copy is restricted to in-frame clones and leaves out a portion. The data show about 170,000 clones, 85% to 90% seen once. This CDR3 spans 14 amino acids. Germline lookup yields CDR1 KGHDR and CDR2 SFDVKD. J gave up 2 bases and V 5 bases, and 5 bases lay outside the gene matches. The sequence was obtained from a man aged 50-59 years who had recovered from COVID-19. The V call is TRBV24-1, the J call TRBJ2-7; 7 bases are shared with TRBD2. Sample: peripheral blood. DNA for the CDR3: TGTGCCACCAGTGGGGGGAGGGCACCCTACGAGCAGTACTTC. This encodes CATSGGRAPYEQYF.